The rows below give T cell receptor beta chains drawn from one sample of a study of long-term antiretroviral therapy in people with HIV. Assay: immunoSEQ multiplex PCR; the TCRdb copy retains only in-frame clones and omits some. The sample lists 15,000 to 20,000 clones, around three quarters occurring once. The sequencing used unsorted PBMCs, collected 1.5 years before starting antiretroviral therapy. These receptors came from a woman in her fifties or sixties with HIV. CDR3s include the opening cysteine and the closing phenylalanine or tryptophan. D genes are given only for firm matches. Size is stated for part of the rows, as once, few or many counts, or as a class when the clone is expanded.

d_gene	j_gene	abundance	v_gene	CDR3nt	CDR3aa
NA	TRBJ2-5	NA	TRBV5-1	TGCGCCAGCGGTTCGTGGGGCCAAGAGACCCAGTACTTC	CASGSWGQETQYF
NA	TRBJ2-5	NA	TRBV4-1	TGCGCCAGCAGCCCCGGACTATACAGTGGTGGAGAGACCCAGTACTTC	CASSPGLYSGGETQYF
NA	TRBJ2-2	NA	TRBV11-2	TGTGCCAGCTTACTCAGCGCGAACACCGGGGAGCTGTTTTTT	CASLLSANTGELFF
NA	TRBJ2-5	NA	TRBV9	TGTGCCAGCAGCGCATCTCGGGACGGTGGGGGGGAGACCCAGTACTTC	CASSASRDGGGETQYF
NA	TRBJ2-1	NA	TRBV5-6	TGTGCCAGCAGCACATCCCGGTTAACAGGGTCCTACAATGAGCAGTTCTTC	CASSTSRLTGSYNEQFF
NA	TRBJ2-7	NA	TRBV6-1	TGTGCCAGCAGCCAAACCTACGAGCAGTACTTC	CASSQTYEQYF
TRBD1	TRBJ2-5	NA	TRBV11-2	TGTGCCAGCAGCTTTACAGGGGGTGGGGAGACCCAGTACTTC	CASSFTGGGETQYF
NA	TRBJ2-5	NA	TRBV7-2	TGTGCCAGCAGCTCCCGGGCCACGGAGACCCAGTACTTC	CASSSRATETQYF
NA	TRBJ1-3	NA	TRBV6-1	TGTGCCAGTAATTCAGGGAGCGGAAACACCATATATTTT	CASNSGSGNTIYF
NA	TRBJ2-1	NA	TRBV5-5	TGTGCCAGCAGCTTGTCCCTTCTCAATGAGCAGTTCTTC	CASSLSLLNEQFF
TRBD1	TRBJ1-6	NA	TRBV5-6	TGTGCCAGCAGCGAGACGGGACAGGGGAATTCACCCCTCCACTTT	CASSETGQGNSPLHF
NA	TRBJ2-1	few	TRBV10-2	TGCGCCAGCAGTGAGTACTTTGGGTCCTACAATGAGCAGTTCTTC	CASSEYFGSYNEQFF
NA	TRBJ1-5	NA	TRBV27	TGTGCCAGCAGTCCCGGACAGTCCCGGAGCAATCAGCCCCAGCATTTT	CASSPGQSRSNQPQHF
NA	TRBJ1-1	medium-sized	TRBV28	TGTGCCAGCAGCTATTATGGAAGTGAGGGCACTGAAGCTTTCTTT	CASSYYGSEGTEAFF